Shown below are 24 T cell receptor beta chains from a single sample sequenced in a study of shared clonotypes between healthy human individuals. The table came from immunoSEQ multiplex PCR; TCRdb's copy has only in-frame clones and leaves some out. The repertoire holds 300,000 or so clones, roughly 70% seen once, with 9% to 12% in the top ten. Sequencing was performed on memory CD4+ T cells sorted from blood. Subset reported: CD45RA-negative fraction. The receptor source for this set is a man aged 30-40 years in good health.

The CDR3 reads CASSERAGGYPDTQYF. The CDR3 nucleotides are TGTGCCAGCAGTGAACGGGCGGGAGGCTACCCAGATACGCAGTATTTT. The chain uses TRBV6-1 and TRBJ2-3; 8 bases align to TRBD2. This CDR3 region has 16 residues. J gave up 4 bases and V 2 bases, and 8 bases lay outside the gene matches. CDR1 is MNHNS, CDR2 SASEGT, per germline.

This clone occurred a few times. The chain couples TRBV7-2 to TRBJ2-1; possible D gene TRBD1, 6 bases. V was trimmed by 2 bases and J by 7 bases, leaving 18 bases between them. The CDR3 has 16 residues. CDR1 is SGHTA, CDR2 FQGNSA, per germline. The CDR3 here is CASSLRLQGWFNEQFF. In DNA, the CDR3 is TGTGCCAGCAGCTTAAGGCTCCAGGGGTGGTTTAATGAGCAGTTCTTC.

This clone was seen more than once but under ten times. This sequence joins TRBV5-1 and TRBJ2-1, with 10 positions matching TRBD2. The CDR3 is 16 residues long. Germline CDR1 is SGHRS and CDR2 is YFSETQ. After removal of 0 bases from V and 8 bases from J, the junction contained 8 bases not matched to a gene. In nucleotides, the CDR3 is TGCGCCAGCAGCTTGGAATGGGCTAGCGGGGGCGATGAGCAGTTCTTC. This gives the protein CASSLEWASGGDEQFF.

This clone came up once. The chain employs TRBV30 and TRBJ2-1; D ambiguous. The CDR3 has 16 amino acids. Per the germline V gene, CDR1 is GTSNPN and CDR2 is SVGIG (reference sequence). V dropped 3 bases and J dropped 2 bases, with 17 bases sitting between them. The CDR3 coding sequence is TGTGCCTGGAGCCACAGAGGCGCTCTGACCTACAATGAGCAGTTCTTC. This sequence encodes CAWSHRGALTYNEQFF.

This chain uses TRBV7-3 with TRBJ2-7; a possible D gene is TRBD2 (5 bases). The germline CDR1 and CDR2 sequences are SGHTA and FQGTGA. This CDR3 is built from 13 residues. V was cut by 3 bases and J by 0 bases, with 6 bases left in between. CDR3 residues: CASSLDSSYEQYF. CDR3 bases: TGTGCCAGCAGCTTGGACTCCTCCTACGAGCAGTACTTC.

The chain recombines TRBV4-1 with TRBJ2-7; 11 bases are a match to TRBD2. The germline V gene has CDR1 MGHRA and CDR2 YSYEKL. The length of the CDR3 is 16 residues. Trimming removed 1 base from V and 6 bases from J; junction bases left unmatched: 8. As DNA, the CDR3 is TGCGCCAGCAGCCAAGGAAATAGCGGGAGGGTTAGCGAGCAGTACTTC. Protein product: CASSQGNSGRVSEQYF.

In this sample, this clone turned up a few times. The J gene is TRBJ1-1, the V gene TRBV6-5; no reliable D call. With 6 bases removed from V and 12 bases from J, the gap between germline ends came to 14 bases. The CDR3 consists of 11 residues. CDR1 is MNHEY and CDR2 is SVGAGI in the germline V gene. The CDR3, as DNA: TGTGCCAGCAGAAATACACTAGGAACTTTCTTT. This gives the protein CASRNTLGTFF.

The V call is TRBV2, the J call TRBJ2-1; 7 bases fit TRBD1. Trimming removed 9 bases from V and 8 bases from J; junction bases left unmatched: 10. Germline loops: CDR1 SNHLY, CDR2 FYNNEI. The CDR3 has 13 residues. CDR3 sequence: CASGRQGRDEQFF. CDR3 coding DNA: TGTGCCAGTGGAAGACAGGGTCGAGATGAGCAGTTCTTC.

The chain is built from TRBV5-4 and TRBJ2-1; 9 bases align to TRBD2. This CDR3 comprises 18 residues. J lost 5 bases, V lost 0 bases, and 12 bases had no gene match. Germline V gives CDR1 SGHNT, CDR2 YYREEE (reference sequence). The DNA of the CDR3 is TGTGCCAGCAGCTTGGACGGAGTAGGAGCGGGAGGCGACAATGAGCAGTTCTTC. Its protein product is CASSLDGVGAGGDNEQFF.

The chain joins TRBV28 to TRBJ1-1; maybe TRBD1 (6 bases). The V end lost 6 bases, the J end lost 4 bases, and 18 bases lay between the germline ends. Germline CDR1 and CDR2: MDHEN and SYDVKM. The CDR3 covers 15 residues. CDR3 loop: CASSPPLTRGTEAFF. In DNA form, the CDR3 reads TGTGCCAGCAGCCCCCCCTTGACCAGGGGCACTGAAGCTTTCTTT.

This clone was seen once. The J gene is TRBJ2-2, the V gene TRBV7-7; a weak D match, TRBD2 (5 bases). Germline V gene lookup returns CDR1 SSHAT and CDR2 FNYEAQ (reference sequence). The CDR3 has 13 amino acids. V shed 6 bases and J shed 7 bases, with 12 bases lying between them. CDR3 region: CASSLLEHGELFF. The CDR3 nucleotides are TGTGCCAGCAGTCTACTAGAACACGGGGAGCTGTTTTTT.

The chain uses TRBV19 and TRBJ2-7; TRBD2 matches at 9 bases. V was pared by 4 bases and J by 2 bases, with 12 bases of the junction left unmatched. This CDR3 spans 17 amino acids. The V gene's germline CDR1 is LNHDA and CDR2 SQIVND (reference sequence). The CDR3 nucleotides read TGTGCCAGTAGTACAACAGGGTCTATAGCGGGAGCCTACGAGCAGTACTTC. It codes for CASSTTGSIAGAYEQYF.

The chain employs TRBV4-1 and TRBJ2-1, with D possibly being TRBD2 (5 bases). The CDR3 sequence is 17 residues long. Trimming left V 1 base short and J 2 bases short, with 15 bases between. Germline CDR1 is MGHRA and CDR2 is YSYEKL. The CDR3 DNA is TGCGCCAGCAGCCAAGGACTACAAGGACGAACCTACAATGAGCAGTTCTTC. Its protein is CASSQGLQGRTYNEQFF.

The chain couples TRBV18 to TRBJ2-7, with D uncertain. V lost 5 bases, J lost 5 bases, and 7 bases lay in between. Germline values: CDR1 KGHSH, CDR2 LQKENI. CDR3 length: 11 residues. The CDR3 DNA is TGTGCCAGCTCATTTAAGGACGAGCAGTACTTC. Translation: CASSFKDEQYF.

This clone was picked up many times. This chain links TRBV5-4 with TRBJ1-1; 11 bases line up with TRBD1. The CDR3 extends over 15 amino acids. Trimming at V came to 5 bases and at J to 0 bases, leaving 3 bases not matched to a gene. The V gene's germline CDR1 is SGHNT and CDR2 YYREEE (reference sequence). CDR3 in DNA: TGTGCCAGCAGAGGACAGGGGGCAATGAACACTGAAGCTTTCTTT. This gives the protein CASRGQGAMNTEAFF.

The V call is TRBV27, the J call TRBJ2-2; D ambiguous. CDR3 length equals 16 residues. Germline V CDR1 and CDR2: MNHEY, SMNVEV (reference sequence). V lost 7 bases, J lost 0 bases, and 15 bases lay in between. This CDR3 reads CASNTLGRANTGELFF. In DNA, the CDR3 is TGTGCCAGCAACACGCTGGGTAGGGCGAACACCGGGGAGCTGTTTTTT.

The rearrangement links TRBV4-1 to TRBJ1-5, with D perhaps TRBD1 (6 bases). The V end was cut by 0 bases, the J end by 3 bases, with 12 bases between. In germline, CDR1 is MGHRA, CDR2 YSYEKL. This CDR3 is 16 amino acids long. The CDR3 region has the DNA TGCGCCAGCAGCCAAGAGTCAGGGGCGGCCAATCAGCCCCAGCATTTT. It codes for CASSQESGAANQPQHF.

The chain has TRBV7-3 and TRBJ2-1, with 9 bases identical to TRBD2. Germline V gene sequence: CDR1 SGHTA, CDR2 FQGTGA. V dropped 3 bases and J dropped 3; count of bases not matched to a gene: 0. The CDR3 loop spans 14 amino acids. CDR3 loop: CASSFSGGYNEQFF. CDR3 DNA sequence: TGTGCCAGCAGCTTTAGCGGGGGCTACAATGAGCAGTTCTTC.

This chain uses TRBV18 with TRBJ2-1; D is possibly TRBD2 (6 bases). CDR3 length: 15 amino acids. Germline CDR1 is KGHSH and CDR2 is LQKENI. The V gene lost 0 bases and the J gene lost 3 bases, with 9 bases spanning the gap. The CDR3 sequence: CASSPPPAGYNEQFF. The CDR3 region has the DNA TGTGCCAGCTCACCACCCCCAGCGGGCTACAATGAGCAGTTCTTC.

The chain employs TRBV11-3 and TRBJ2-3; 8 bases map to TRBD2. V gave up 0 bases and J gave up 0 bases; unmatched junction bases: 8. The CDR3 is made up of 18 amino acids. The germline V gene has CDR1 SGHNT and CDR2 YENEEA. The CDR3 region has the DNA TGTGCCAGCAGCTTAGAGGGCGGGAGGTCCTCTAGCACAGATACGCAGTATTTT. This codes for CASSLEGGRSSSTDTQYF.

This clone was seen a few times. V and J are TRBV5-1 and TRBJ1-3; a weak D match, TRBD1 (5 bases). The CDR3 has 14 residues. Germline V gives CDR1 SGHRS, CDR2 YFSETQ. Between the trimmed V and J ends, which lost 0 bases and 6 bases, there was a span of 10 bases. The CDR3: CASSLGSGLNTIYF. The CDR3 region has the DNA TGCGCCAGCAGCTTGGGTTCAGGGTTAAACACCATATATTTT.

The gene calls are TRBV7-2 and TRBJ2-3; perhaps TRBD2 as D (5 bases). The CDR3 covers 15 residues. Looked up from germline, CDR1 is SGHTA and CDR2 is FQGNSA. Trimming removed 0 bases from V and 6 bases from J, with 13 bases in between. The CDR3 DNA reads TGTGCCAGCAGCTTAGCGGCTAGGAGAGGGGATACGCAGTATTTT. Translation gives CASSLAARRGDTQYF.

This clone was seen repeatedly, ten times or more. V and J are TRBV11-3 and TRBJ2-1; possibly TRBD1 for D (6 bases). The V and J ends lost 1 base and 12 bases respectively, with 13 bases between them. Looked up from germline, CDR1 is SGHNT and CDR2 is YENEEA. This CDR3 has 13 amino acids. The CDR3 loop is CASSLGPQGGQFF. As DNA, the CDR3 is TGTGCCAGCAGCTTAGGTCCCCAAGGGGGGCAGTTCTTC.

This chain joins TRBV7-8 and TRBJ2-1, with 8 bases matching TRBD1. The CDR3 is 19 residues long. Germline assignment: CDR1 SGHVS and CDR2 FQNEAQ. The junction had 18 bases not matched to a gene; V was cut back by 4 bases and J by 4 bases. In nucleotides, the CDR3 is TGTGCCAGCAGCTCGAAGTCCGGGACAGGAACAAGAGGATACAATGAGCAGTTCTTC. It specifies CASSSKSGTGTRGYNEQFF. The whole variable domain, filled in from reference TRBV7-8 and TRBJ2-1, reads GAGVSQSPRYKVAKRGQDVALRCDPISGHVSLFWYQQALGQGPEFLTYFQNEAQLDKSGLPSDRFFAERPEGSVSTLKIQRTQQEDSAVYLCASSSKSGTGTRGYNEQFFGPGTRLTVL.